Included here is one TCR beta chain sequence, with context. The sample holds other DNA sequences that translate to the same CDR3. In the source study's methods: By means of reference gene primer amplification, nucleated cell counts were estimated. Using immunoSEQ multiplex PCR, the repertoire was profiled, and TCRdb retains in-frame clones only, with some absent. D and trimming come from the DNA, and the V and J calls and clone size come from that table. This sample has 250,000 to 300,000 clones; roughly 90% occur once, and the top ten carry about 2%. This record belongs to a study of blood T cell repertoires in COVID-19. Per the germline V gene, CDR1 is MNHEY and CDR2 is SMNVEV (reference sequence). The length of the CDR3 is 13 residues. V dropped 3 bases and J dropped 3 bases, with 8 bases sitting between them.

The sequencing sample was made of peripheral blood. The V and J genes are TRBV27 and TRBJ1-1; D not resolved. The clonotype was recovered from a woman in her twenties or thirties with COVID-19, enrolled during active disease. The CDR3 DNA is TGTGCCAGCAGTTTCCGGGAAGACACTGAAGCTTTCTTT. Translated, it gives CASSFREDTEAFF.